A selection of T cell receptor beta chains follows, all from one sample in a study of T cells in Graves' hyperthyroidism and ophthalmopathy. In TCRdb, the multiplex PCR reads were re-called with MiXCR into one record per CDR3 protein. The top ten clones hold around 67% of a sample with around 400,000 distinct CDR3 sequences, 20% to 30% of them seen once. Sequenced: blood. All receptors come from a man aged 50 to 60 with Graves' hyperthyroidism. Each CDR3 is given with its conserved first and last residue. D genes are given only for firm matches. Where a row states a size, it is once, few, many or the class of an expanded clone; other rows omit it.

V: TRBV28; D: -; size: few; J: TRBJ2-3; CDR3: CASSRFGQSTDTQYF; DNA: TGTGCCAGCAGTAGGTTCGGACAAAGCACAGATACGCAGTATTTT
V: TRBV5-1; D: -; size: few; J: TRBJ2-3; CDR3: CASSLETVLGRGTDTQYF; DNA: TGCGCCAGCAGCTTGGAGACCGTACTAGGGCGGGGCACAGATACGCAGTATTTT
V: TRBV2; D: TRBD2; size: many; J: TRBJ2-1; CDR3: CASSEFRLAGYNEQFF; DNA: TGTGCCAGCAGTGAATTTCGACTAGCGGGCTACAATGAGCAGTTCTTC
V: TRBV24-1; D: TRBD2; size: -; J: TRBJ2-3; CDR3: CATSDLTSGSTDTQCF; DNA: TGTGCCACCAGTGACTTGACTAGCGGTAGCACAGATACGCAGTGTTTT
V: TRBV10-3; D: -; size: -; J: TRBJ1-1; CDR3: CASIRDTGANAFF; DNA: TGTGCCAGCATTCGGGACACCGGCGCGAATGCTTTCTTT
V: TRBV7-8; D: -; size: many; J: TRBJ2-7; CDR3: CASSLSRDGSYEQYF; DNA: TGTGCCAGCAGCTTGAGTCGGGACGGCTCCTACGAGCAGTACTTC
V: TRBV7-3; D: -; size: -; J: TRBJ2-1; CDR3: CASSLTAGNEFNEQFF; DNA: TGTGCCAGCAGCTTAACAGCGGGCAACGAGTTCAATGAGCAGTTCTTC
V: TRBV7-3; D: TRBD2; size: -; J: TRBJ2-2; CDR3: CASSPLTSGSPGELFF; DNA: TGTGCCAGCAGCCCCTTGACTAGCGGGAGCCCCGGGGAGCTGTTTTTT
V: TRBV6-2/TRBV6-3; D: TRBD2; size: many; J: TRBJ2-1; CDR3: CASSDYHPGLAAHEQFF; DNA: TGTGCCAGCAGCGATTACCACCCGGGACTAGCGGCTCATGAGCAGTTCTTC
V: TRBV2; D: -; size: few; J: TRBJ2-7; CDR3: CASSRELTDEQYF; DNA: TGTGCCAGCTCTCGGGAGCTTACCGACGAGCAGTACTTC
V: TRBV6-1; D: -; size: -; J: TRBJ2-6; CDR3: CASRVTGQGNVLTF; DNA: TGTGCCAGCAGGGTGACAGGACAAGGGAACGTCCTGACTTTC
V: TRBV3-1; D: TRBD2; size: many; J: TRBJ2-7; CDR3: CASSRGLARNEQYF; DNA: TGTGCCAGCAGCCGCGGACTAGCGCGAAACGAGCAGTACTTC